This TCR beta chain was identified during a study of blood T cell repertoires in COVID-19. Across the whole study: Specimens from acute and convalescent COVID-19 originated in the United States, Italy and Spain. T cells, B-cell-depleted T cells, or PBMCs supplied cDNA or gDNA.

Germline V gives CDR1 SGHKS, CDR2 YYEKEE (reference sequence). Trimming left V 3 bases short and J 0 bases short, with 12 bases between. The CDR3 is 15 residues long. Sequencing was performed with immunoSEQ multiplex PCR; in TCRdb, only in-frame clones are kept and a portion is missing. The top ten hold approximately 9.3% of the sample, which has about 90,000 clones, 75% to 85% seen once. The chain couples TRBV5-5 to TRBJ1-2; the D is unclear. Sequenced input: peripheral blood. The TCR sequence derives from an elderly woman with acute or convalescent COVID-19. CDR3 residues: CASSYDGRANYGYTF. In DNA form, the CDR3 reads TGTGCCAGCAGCTACGATGGGAGAGCTAACTATGGCTACACCTTC. Looking up the rest from reference TRBV5-5 and TRBJ1-2 gives the full variable domain: DAGVTQSPTHLIKTRGQQVTLRCSPISGHKSVSWYQQVLGQGPQFIFQYYEKEERGRGNFPDRFSARQFPNYSSELNVNALLLGDSALYLCASSYDGRANYGYTFGSGTRLTVV.